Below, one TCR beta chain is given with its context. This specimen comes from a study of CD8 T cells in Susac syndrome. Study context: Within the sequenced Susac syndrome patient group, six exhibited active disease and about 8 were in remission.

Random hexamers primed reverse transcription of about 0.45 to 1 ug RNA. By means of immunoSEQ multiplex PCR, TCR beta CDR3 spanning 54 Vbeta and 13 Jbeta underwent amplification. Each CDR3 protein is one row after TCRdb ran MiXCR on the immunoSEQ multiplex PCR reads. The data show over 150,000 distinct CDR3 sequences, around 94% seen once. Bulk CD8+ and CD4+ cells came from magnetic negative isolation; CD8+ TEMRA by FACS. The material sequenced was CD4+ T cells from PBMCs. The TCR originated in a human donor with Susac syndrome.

CDR3 in amino acids: CASSYDRGSETQYF. CDR3 nucleotides: TGTGCCAGCAGCTACGACAGGGGGAGTGAGACCCAGTACTTC. V is TRBV9 and J is TRBJ2-5, with TRBD1 matching 9 bases. CDR3 size: 14 residues. Losses at the gene ends were 4 bases for V and 5 bases for J; bases not matched to a gene: 6. Germline V gene sequence: CDR1 SGDLS, CDR2 YYNGEE.